The entry below describes one TCR beta chain. Per germline, CDR1 SGHTA and CDR2 FQGNSA. V gave up 6 bases and J gave up 2 bases; unmatched junction bases: 7. The CDR3 sequence is 15 residues long. The data derive from a study of cytomegalovirus exposure and HLA in healthy donors. It was with 60 Vbeta and 13 Jbeta primers that the PCR ran. Using immunoSEQ multiplex PCR, the repertoire was profiled, and TCRdb retains in-frame clones only, with some absent. Of over 150,000 clones listed, around 72% are singletons. Sequenced material: PBMCs. This TCR was sampled from a woman aged 50 to 60 in good health and CMV-seropositive. The chain employs TRBV7-2 and TRBJ1-3; the match to TRBD1 covers 7 bases. The CDR3 loop is CASREGAITGNTIYF. For the CDR3, the DNA is TGTGCCAGCAGAGAGGGGGCCATCACTGGAAACACCATATATTTT.